This T cell receptor beta chain was retrieved from a study of blood T cell repertoires in COVID-19. Study-level background: Spain, Italy and the United States supplied samples that represented acute and convalescent COVID-19. PBMCs, B-cell-depleted T cells, or T cells provided the cDNA or gDNA that made up the material.

Authors' processing steps: Amplification of reference gene primers provided the estimated nucleated cell counts. Data came from immunoSEQ multiplex PCR; TCRdb stores just in-frame clones and leaves some out. V and J calls and clone size come straight from that table; D and trimming were deduced from the DNA. The sample lists roughly 120,000 clones; over 65% were seen once. CDR3 length: 15 amino acids. The germline CDR1 and CDR2 sequences are MDHEN and SYDVKM. Deletions cut 3 bases from V and 0 bases from J, with 8 bases between. The receptor was isolated from a man in his fifties or sixties with acute or convalescent COVID-19. Sequencing input: peripheral blood. The rearrangement links TRBV28 to TRBJ1-4; D gene ambiguous. The CDR3 DNA is TGTGCCAGCAGTTTGGCGGCGGCAACTAATGAAAAACTGTTTTTT. Its protein product is CASSLAAATNEKLFF.